The rows below give T cell receptor beta chains drawn from one sample of a study of cytomegalovirus exposure and HLA in healthy donors. Assay: immunoSEQ multiplex PCR; the TCRdb copy retains only in-frame clones and omits some. The sample gives 150,000 to 200,000 clones, approximately 82% of which show up once; roughly 1.5% is in the top ten. Material for sequencing was PBMCs. The origin of the receptors is a male donor in good health and CMV-seronegative. The CDR3 runs from the conserved cysteine through the conserved F or W. Each record gives: V gene, J gene, CDR3 protein.

>TRBV15|TRBJ1-5
CATSRRENFQPQHF
>TRBV7-9|TRBJ2-1
CSSNLNNEQFF
>TRBV4-1|TRBJ1-2
CASSQIGGQGNYGYTF
>TRBV28|TRBJ2-1
CASSLWSSSYNEQFF
>TRBV7-9|TRBJ2-7
CATFRSESSYEQYF
>TRBV27|TRBJ2-7
CASRGGSSYEQYF
>TRBV7-8|TRBJ2-7
CASSLDLSGWSSYEQYF
>TRBV7-3|TRBJ2-7
CASSLTGGAAYYEQYF
>TRBV5-3|TRBJ2-6
CARSYLMPIAGATSGANVLTF
>TRBV6-5|TRBJ1-5
CASKIQGVGNQPQRF
>TRBV27|TRBJ1-1
CASRGLPTVTEAFF
>TRBV5-1|TRBJ1-3
CASSLETGIIGNTIYF
>TRBV5-6|TRBJ2-7
CASSPWASGGAHEQYF
>TRBV29-1|TRBJ2-7
CSGGTATYEQYF
>TRBV6-5|TRBJ2-7
CASSSRATSYEQYF
>TRBV6-1|TRBJ2-2
CASSEIGLATGELFF
>TRBV5-1|TRBJ2-5
CASSLETSGTFQETQYF
>TRBV7-2|TRBJ2-1
CASSLELAGGREFF